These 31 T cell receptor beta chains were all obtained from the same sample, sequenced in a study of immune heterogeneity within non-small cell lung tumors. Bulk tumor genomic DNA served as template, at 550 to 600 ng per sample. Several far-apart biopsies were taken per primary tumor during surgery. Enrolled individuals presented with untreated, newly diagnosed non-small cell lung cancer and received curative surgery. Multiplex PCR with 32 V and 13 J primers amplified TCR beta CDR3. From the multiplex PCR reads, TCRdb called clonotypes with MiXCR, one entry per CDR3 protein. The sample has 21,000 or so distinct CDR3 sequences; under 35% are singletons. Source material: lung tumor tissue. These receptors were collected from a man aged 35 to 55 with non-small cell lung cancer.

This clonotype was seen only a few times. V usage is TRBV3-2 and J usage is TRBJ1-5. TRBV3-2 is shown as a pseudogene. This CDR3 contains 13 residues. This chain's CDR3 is CASPGEERSSQHF. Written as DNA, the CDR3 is TGTGCCAGTCCGGGGGAGGAGCGTTCGTCCCAGCATTTT.

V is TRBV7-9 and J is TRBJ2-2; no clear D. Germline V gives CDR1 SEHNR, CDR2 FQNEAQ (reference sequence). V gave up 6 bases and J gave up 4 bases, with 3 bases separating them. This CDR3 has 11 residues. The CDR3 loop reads CASSSTGELFF. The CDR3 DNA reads TGTGCCAGCAGTTCCACCGGGGAGCTGTTTTTT. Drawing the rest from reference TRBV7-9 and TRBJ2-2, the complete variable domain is DTGVSQNPRHKITKRGQNVTFRCDPISEHNRLYWYRQTLGQGPEFLTYFQNEAQLEKSRLLSDRFSAERPKGSFSTLEIQRTEQGDSAMYLCASSSTGELFFGEGSRLTVL.

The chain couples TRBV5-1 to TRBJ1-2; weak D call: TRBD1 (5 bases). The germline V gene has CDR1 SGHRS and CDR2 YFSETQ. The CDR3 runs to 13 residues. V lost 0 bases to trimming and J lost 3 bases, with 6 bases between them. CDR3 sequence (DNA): TGCGCCAGCAGCTTGGCGACAGACTATGGCTACACCTTC. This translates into CASSLATDYGYTF.

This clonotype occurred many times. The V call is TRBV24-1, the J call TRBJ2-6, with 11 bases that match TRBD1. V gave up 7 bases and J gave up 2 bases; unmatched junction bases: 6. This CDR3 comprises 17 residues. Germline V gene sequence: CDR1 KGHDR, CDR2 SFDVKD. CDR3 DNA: TGTGCCACCAGAACCGGGACAGGGGGTCCTGGGGCCAACGTCCTGACTTTC. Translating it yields CATRTGTGGPGANVLTF.

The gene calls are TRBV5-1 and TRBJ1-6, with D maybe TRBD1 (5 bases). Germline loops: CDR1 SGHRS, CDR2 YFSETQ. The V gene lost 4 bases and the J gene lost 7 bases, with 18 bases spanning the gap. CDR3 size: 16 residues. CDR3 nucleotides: TGCGCCAGCAGCCCCACTATCCGGGGGATAAATTCACCCCTCCACTTT. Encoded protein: CASSPTIRGINSPLHF.

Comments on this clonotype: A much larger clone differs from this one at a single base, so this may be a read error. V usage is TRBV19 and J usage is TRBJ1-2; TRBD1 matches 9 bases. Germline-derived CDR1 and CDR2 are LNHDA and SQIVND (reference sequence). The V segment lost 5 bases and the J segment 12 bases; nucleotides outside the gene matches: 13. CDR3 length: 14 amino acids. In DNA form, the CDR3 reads TGTGCCAGTAGTTCACTCGGACAGGGGAACAGGCACACCTTC. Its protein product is CASSSLGQGNRHTF.

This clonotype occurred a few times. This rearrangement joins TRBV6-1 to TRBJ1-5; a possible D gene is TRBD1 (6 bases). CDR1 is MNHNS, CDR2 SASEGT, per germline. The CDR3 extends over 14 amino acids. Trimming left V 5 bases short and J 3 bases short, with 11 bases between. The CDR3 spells CASSPHRDNQPQHF. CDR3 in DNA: TGTGCCAGCAGTCCCCACAGGGACAATCAGCCCCAGCATTTT.

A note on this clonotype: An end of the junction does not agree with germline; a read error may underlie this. The CDR3 loop is CASSYKSEDFF. In DNA, the CDR3 is TGTGCCAGCAGCTACAAGTCAGAAGATTTCTTT. The V gene is TRBV7-9, the J gene TRBJ1-1; D is undetermined. CDR1 and CDR2 (germline): SEHNR, FQNEAQ (reference sequence). The CDR3 consists of 11 residues.

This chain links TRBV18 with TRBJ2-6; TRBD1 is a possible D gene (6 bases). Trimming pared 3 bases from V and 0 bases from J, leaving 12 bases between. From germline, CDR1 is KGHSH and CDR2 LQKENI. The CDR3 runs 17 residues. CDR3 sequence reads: CASSPLGASSGANVLTF. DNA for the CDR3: TGTGCCAGCTCACCTTTGGGGGCGAGCTCTGGGGCCAACGTCCTGACTTTC.

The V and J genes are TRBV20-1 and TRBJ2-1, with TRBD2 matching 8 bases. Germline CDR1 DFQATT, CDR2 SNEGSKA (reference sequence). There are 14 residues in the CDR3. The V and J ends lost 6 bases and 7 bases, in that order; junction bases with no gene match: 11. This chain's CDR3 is CSAPNAGGRNEQFF. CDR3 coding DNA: TGCAGTGCCCCGAACGCGGGAGGTCGGAATGAGCAGTTCTTC.

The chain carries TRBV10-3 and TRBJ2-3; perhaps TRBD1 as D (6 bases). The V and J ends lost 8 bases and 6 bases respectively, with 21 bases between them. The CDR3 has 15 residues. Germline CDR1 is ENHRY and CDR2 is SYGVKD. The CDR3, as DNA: TGTGCCATCGGGACACCAGGTCAAACTTCGGATACGCAGTATTTT. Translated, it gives CAIGTPGQTSDTQYF.

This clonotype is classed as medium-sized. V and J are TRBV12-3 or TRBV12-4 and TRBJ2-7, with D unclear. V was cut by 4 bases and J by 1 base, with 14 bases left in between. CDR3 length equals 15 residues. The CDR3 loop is CASSSGAGHSYEQYF. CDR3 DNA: TGTGCCAGCAGTTCCGGTGCCGGGCATTCCTACGAGCAGTACTTC.

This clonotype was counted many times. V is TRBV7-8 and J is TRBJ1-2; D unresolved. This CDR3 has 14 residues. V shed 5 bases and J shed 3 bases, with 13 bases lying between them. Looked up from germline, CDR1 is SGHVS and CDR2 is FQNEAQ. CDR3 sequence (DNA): TGTGCCAGCAGCCCCCTGGACGTTTACTATGGCTACACCTTC. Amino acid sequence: CASSPLDVYYGYTF.

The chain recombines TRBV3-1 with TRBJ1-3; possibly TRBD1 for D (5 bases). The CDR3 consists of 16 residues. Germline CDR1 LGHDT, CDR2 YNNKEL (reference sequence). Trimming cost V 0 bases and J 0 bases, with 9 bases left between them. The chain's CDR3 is CASSQDYGASGNTIYF. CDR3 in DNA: TGTGCCAGCAGCCAAGATTACGGGGCCTCTGGAAACACCATATATTTT.

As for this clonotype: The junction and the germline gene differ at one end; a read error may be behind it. The CDR3 DNA is TGTGCCAGCAGCTATGCGGGGACTAGCGGGAGCAGAGATACGCAGTATTTT. Amino acids: CASSYAGTSGSRDTQYF. The V call is TRBV7-2, the J call TRBJ2-3; 14 bases line up with TRBD2. There are 17 residues in the CDR3. Germline CDR1 and CDR2: SGHTA and FQGNSA.

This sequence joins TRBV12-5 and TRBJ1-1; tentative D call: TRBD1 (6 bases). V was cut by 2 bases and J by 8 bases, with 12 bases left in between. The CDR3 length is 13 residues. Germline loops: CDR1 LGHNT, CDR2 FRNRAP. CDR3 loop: CASGLRGGPEAFF. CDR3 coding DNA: TGTGCTAGTGGTTTGAGGGGGGGCCCAGAAGCTTTCTTT.

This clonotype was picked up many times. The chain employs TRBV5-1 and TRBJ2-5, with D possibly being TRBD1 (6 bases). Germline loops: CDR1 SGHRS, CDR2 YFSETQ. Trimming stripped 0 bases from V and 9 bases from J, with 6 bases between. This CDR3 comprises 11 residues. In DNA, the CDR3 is TGCGCCAGCAGCTTGGAGGGGGCCCAGTACTTC. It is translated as CASSLEGAQYF.

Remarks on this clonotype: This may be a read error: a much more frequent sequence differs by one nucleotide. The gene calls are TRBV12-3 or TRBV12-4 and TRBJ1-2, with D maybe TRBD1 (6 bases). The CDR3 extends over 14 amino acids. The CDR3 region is CARSLRDTGYGYTF. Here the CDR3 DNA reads TGTGCCAGAAGTTTAAGGGACACCGGCTATGGCTACACCTTC.

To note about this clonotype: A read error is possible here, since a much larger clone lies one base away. The chain's CDR3 is CATSRDTGPNYGYTF. CDR3 nucleotide sequence: TGTGCCACCAGCAGAGACACAGGACCTAACTATGGCTACACCTTC. The chain employs TRBV15 and TRBJ1-2, with D maybe TRBD1 (5 bases). The CDR3 extends over 15 amino acids. Germline V gene sequence: CDR1 LNHNV, CDR2 YYDKDF (reference sequence). V was trimmed by 0 bases and J by 0 bases, leaving 8 bases between them.

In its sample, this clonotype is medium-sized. The CDR3 DNA reads TGTGCCAGCACTTACCAGGGGTCACCCCTCCACTTT. Translated: CASTYQGSPLHF. The chain employs TRBV13 and TRBJ1-6; maybe TRBD1 (6 bases). The CDR3 has 12 residues. Germline V gene sequence: CDR1 PRHDT, CDR2 FYEKMQ (reference sequence). V was shortened by 7 bases and J by 10 bases, with 11 bases between the two germline ends.

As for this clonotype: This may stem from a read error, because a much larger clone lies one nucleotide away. CDR3 in DNA: TGTGCCAGCAGTGATCGAACAGGGGGCGGACTATCACCCCCCCACTTT. This codes for CASSDRTGGGLSPPHF. This rearrangement joins TRBV6-1 to TRBJ1-6; TRBD1 aligns across 9 bases. Germline assignment: CDR1 MNHNS and CDR2 SASEGT. The CDR3 contains 16 residues.

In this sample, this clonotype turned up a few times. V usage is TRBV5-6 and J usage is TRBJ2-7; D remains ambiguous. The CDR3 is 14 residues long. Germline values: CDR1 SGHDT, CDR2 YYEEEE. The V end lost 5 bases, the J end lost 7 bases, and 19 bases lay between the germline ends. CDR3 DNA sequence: TGTGCCAGCAGTCGAAGGGTCCCCATGGGGGAGCAGTACTTC. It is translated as CASSRRVPMGEQYF.

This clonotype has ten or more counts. This CDR3 is CASSLAAGGTEAFF. The CDR3 nucleotides read TGCGCCAGCAGCTTGGCGGCAGGGGGCACTGAAGCTTTCTTT. The V call is TRBV5-1, the J call TRBJ1-1; 7 bases are shared with TRBD1. This CDR3 has 14 residues. Germline values: CDR1 SGHRS, CDR2 YFSETQ. The V gene end was trimmed by 0 bases and the J gene end by 4 bases; junction bases not matched to a gene: 3. The complete variable domain, with remaining parts taken from reference TRBV5-1 and TRBJ1-1, reads KAGVTQTPRYLIKTRGQQVTLSCSPISGHRSVSWYQQTPGQGLQFLFEYFSETQRNKGNFPGRFSGRQFSNSRSEMNVSTLELGDSALYLCASSLAAGGTEAFFGQGTRLTVV.

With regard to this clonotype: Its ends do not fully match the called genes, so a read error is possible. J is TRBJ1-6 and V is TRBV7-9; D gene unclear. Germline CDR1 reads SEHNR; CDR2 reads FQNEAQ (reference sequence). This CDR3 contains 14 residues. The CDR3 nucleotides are TGTGCCAGCAGCTCAGTGGGGAATAATTCACCCATCCACTTT. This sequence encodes CASSSVGNNSPIHF.

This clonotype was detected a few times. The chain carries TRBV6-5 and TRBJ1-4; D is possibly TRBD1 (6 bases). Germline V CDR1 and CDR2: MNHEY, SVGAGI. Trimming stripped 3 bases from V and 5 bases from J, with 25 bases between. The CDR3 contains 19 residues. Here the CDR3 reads CASSYTFATGRALNEKLFF. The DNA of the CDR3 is TGTGCCAGCAGTTATACGTTTGCAACAGGGAGGGCCCTCAATGAAAAACTGTTTTTT.

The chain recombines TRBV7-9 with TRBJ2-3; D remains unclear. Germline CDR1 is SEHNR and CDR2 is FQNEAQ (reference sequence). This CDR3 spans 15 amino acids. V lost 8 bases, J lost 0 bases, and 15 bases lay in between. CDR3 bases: TGTGCCAGCCGCCAGCGAGAGTCTAGCACAGATACGCAGTATTTT. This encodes CASRQRESSTDTQYF.

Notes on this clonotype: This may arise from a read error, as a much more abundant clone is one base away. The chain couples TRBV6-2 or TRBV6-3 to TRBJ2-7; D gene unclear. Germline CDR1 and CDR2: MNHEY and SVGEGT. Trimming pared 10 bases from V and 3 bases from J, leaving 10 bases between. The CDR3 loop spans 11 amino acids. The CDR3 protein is CATTEFYEQYF. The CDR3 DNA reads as TGTGCCACGACTGAATTCTACGAGCAGTACTTC.

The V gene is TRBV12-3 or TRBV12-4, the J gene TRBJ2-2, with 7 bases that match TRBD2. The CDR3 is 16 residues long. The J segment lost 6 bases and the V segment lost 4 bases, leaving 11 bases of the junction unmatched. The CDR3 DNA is TGTGCCAGCAGTTCCGGAGCGGGGCCGCTACCCGGGGAGCTGTTTTTT. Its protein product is CASSSGAGPLPGELFF.

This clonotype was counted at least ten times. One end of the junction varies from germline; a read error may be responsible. The CDR3 sequence is CASNQGPPNYGYTF. CDR3 DNA sequence: TGCGCCAGCAACCAAGGGCCCCCTAACTATGGCTACACCTTC. V usage is TRBV4-1 and J usage is TRBJ1-2; D remains unclear. Germline lookup yields CDR1 MGHRA and CDR2 YSYEKL. The CDR3 totals 14 residues.

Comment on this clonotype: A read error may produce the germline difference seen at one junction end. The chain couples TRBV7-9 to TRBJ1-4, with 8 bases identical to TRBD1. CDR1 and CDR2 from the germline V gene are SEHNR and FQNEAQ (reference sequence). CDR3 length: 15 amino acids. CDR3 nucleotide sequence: TGTGCCAGCAGCTGGTCCAGGGGGCGGGGTGAAAACCTGTTTTTT. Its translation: CASSWSRGRGENLFF.

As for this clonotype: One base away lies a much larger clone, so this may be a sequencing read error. CDR3 nucleotides: TGTGCCAGCATTTTAGAGCCGGGGGTATATGGCTACACCTTC. This gives the protein CASILEPGVYGYTF. V gene TRBV12-3 or TRBV12-4 combines with J gene TRBJ1-2; possibly TRBD1 for D (5 bases). There are 14 residues in the CDR3.